These 24 T cell receptor beta chains share one sample of origin, sequenced in a study of technical replicates of blood from a handful of donors. Clones were read by immunoSEQ multiplex PCR, and TCRdb kept only the in-frame ones, dropping some. The sample includes 75,000 to 90,000 clones, 85% to 95% seen only once; the top ten take roughly 0.37%. Sequencing was performed on T cells isolated from PBMCs. The origin of the receptors is a human donor in good health.

This clone was detected only once. The V and J genes are TRBV19 and TRBJ2-2; possibly TRBD2 for D (6 bases). Trimming cost V 2 bases and J 7 bases, with 20 bases left between them. Germline V CDR1 and CDR2: LNHDA, SQIVND (reference sequence). The CDR3 runs 17 residues. The CDR3 is CASSIIKGTGEGGELFF. DNA for the CDR3: TGTGCCAGTAGTATAATTAAGGGGACTGGCGAGGGCGGGGAGCTGTTTTTT.

J is TRBJ2-5 and V is TRBV11-2; D is uncertain. The germline gives CDR1 SGHAT, CDR2 FQNNGV. This CDR3 is built from 14 residues. The V end was cut by 0 bases, the J end by 1 base, with 6 bases between. The CDR3: CASSLDLVQETQYF. The CDR3 region has the DNA TGTGCCAGCAGCTTAGATCTTGTCCAAGAGACCCAGTACTTC.

The chain uses TRBV6-6 and TRBJ1-2, with a tentative D call TRBD1 (5 bases). Deletions cut 2 bases from V and 6 bases from J, with 10 bases between. Looked up from germline, CDR1 is MNHNY and CDR2 is SVGAGI (reference sequence). This CDR3 contains 13 residues. CDR3 region: CASSYEGLHGYTF. CDR3 sequence (DNA): TGTGCCAGCAGTTACGAGGGACTTCATGGCTACACCTTC.

This sequence joins TRBV10-1 and TRBJ2-5; 10 bases line up with TRBD2. Germline CDR1 is WNHNN and CDR2 is SYGVQD (reference sequence). Trimming at V came to 7 bases and at J to 1 base, leaving 9 bases not matched to a gene. The CDR3 consists of 16 residues. CDR3: CASTNYSGRLQETQYF. The CDR3 region has the DNA TGCGCCAGCACAAACTATAGCGGGAGGCTCCAAGAGACCCAGTACTTC.

V usage is TRBV29-1 and J usage is TRBJ2-7, with D uncertain. The CDR3 has 13 amino acids. The V end was cut by 6 bases, the J end by 0 bases, with 12 bases between. Germline V gene sequence: CDR1 SQVTM, CDR2 ANQGSEA. CDR3 amino acids: CSVKRLLSYEQYF. CDR3 DNA sequence: TGCAGCGTGAAGCGTCTCCTCTCCTACGAGCAGTACTTC.

This clone was seen a single time. The CDR3 is CASTPRGLAYGYTF. The CDR3 nucleotides read TGTGCCAGCACCCCGAGAGGGCTCGCCTATGGCTACACCTTC. The gene calls are TRBV6-5 and TRBJ1-2; no reliable D call. Trimming pared 7 bases from V and 4 bases from J, leaving 16 bases between. This CDR3 spans 14 amino acids. Germline V CDR1 and CDR2: MNHEY, SVGAGI.

The chain has TRBV14 and TRBJ2-5, with 7 bases lining up with TRBD2. Trimming took 3 bases from V and 2 from J; bases not matched to a gene: 12. Germline CDR1 reads SGHDN; CDR2 reads FVKESK. This CDR3 region has 17 residues. CDR3 sequence: CASSHPRLARSQETQYF. The CDR3 nucleotides are TGTGCCAGCAGCCACCCCCGACTAGCTAGGTCTCAAGAGACCCAGTACTTC.

The chain uses TRBV4-3 and TRBJ2-7, with TRBD2 matching over 8 bases. J lost 4 bases, V lost 1 base, and 9 bases had no gene match. The germline V gene encodes CDR1 LGHNA and CDR2 YSLEER. CDR3 length: 16 residues. This chain's CDR3 is CASSQGSSGSFYEQYF. The CDR3 bases are TGCGCCAGCAGCCAAGGTTCAAGCGGGAGCTTTTACGAGCAGTACTTC.

V and J are TRBV27 and TRBJ2-6; D gene uncertain. Germline V lookup: CDR1 MNHEY, CDR2 SMNVEV (reference sequence). The CDR3 has 15 amino acids. V lost 8 bases and J lost 4, with 15 bases in between. The DNA of the CDR3 is TGTGCCAGCCGCCTTGGAGCCAGAGGGGCCAACGTCCTGACTTTC. This encodes CASRLGARGANVLTF. The complete variable domain, with remaining parts taken from reference TRBV27 and TRBJ2-6, reads EAQVTQNPRYLITVTGKKLTVTCSQNMNHEYMSWYRQDPGLGLRQIYYSMNVEVTDKGDVPEGYKVSRKEKRNFPLILESPSPNQTSLYFCASRLGARGANVLTFGAGSRLTVL.

This rearrangement joins TRBV29-1 to TRBJ1-1; D remains ambiguous. CDR3 length: 12 residues. Trimming took 4 bases from V and 1 from J, leaving 7 bases between them. Germline loops: CDR1 SQVTM, CDR2 ANQGSEA. In DNA form, the CDR3 reads TGCAGCGTTGGACACCCGAACACTGAAGCTTTCTTT. As protein: CSVGHPNTEAFF.

The CDR3 DNA reads TGTGCCACCAGCAGAGATAATTGGCCCCAGCATTTT. Amino acids: CATSRDNWPQHF. The chain joins TRBV15 to TRBJ1-5; D unclear. The V and J ends lost 0 bases and 9 bases respectively, with 6 bases between them. Germline V CDR1 and CDR2: LNHNV, YYDKDF (reference sequence). This CDR3 region has 12 residues.

This chain links TRBV11-3 with TRBJ1-3; TRBD1 aligns across 7 bases. This CDR3 region has 15 residues. Unmatched junction bases numbered 4, after V lost 5 bases and J lost 0 bases. CDR1 is SGHNT, CDR2 YENEEA, per germline. The CDR3 coding sequence is TGTGCCAGCAGCGTGACAGGGAGCTCTGGAAACACCATATATTTT. Translating gives CASSVTGSSGNTIYF. Filled out from reference TRBV11-3 and TRBJ1-3, the complete variable domain reads EAGVVQSPRYKIIEKKQPVAFWCNPISGHNTLYWYLQNLGQGPELLIRYENEEAVDDSQLPKDRFSAERLKGVDSTLKIQPAELGDSAVYLCASSVTGSSGNTIYFGEGSWLTVV.

The J gene is TRBJ2-1, the V gene TRBV6-5, with 8 positions matching TRBD2. V lost 5 bases to trimming and J lost 4 bases; unmatched junction nucleotides: 4. CDR3 length equals 14 residues. Germline loops: CDR1 MNHEY, CDR2 SVGAGI. CDR3 residues: CASSPTSAYNEQFF. CDR3 nucleotides: TGTGCCAGCAGTCCGACTAGCGCGTACAATGAGCAGTTCTTC.

The genes are TRBV7-9 and TRBJ2-7, with no clear D. Between the trimmed V and J ends, which lost 2 bases and 3 bases, there was a span of 14 bases. In germline, CDR1 is SEHNR, CDR2 FQNEAQ (reference sequence). The CDR3 length is 15 residues. CDR3 residues: CASSLTRDGGYEQYF. In nucleotides, the CDR3 is TGTGCCAGCAGCTTAACCCGCGACGGCGGCTACGAGCAGTACTTC.

This clone was seen a single time. The gene calls are TRBV7-8 and TRBJ1-5, with TRBD1 matching over 8 bases. This CDR3 has 15 amino acids. Germline V lookup: CDR1 SGHVS, CDR2 FQNEAQ. Unmatched junction bases numbered 5, after V lost 1 base and J lost 6 bases. The CDR3 reads CASSLVSTGVQPQHF. For the CDR3, the DNA is TGTGCCAGCAGCTTAGTATCGACAGGGGTTCAGCCCCAGCATTTT.

The CDR3 DNA is TGTGCCAGCAGTGTGGCAGATTACTATGGCTACACCTTC. It yields the protein CASSVADYYGYTF. The chain links TRBV6-1 to TRBJ1-2; D is undetermined. V shed 4 bases and J shed 3 bases, with 9 bases lying between them. This CDR3 spans 13 amino acids. Germline CDR1 is MNHNS and CDR2 is SASEGT.

This chain joins TRBV9 and TRBJ2-3, with 9 bases that match TRBD2. This CDR3 is 13 amino acids long. J was trimmed by 11 bases and V by 0 bases; bases with no gene match: 4. Per the germline V gene, CDR1 is SGDLS and CDR2 is YYNGEE. DNA for the CDR3: TGTGCCAGCAGCGTAGCTAGCGGGACCGAGCAGTATTTT. It encodes CASSVASGTEQYF.

This rearrangement joins TRBV6-4 to TRBJ1-5; 10 bases map to TRBD1. In germline, CDR1 is MRHNA, CDR2 SNTAGT. V was pared by 2 bases and J by 3 bases, with 4 bases of the junction left unmatched. The CDR3 extends over 16 amino acids. The CDR3 is CASSDRGQGDNQPQHF. For the CDR3, the DNA is TGTGCCAGCAGTGACAGAGGACAGGGGGACAATCAGCCCCAGCATTTT.

This clone has just one count. The chain recombines TRBV19 with TRBJ1-5, with TRBD1 matching 9 bases. J gave up 6 bases and V 5 bases, and 11 bases lay outside the gene matches. Germline V lookup: CDR1 LNHDA, CDR2 SQIVND (reference sequence). There are 16 residues in the CDR3. The CDR3 region is CASSHSGTGIVQPQHF. DNA for the CDR3: TGTGCCAGTAGTCACTCCGGGACAGGGATTGTTCAGCCCCAGCATTTT.

As for this clone: Other DNA sequences from this sample encode an identical CDR3 as well. For the CDR3, the DNA is TGCGCCAGCAGCCTCGGACTAGCTTCGTACGAGCAGTACTTC. Its protein product is CASSLGLASYEQYF. The gene calls are TRBV4-1 and TRBJ2-7; TRBD2 aligns across 8 bases. Per germline, CDR1 MGHRA and CDR2 YSYEKL. The V gene end was trimmed by 4 bases and the J gene end by 4 bases; junction bases not matched to a gene: 6. The CDR3 spans 14 residues.

The V gene is TRBV6-5, the J gene TRBJ2-1; D ambiguous. CDR3 size: 12 residues. Germline V gene sequence: CDR1 MNHEY, CDR2 SVGAGI. V was cut by 4 bases and J by 9 bases, with 10 bases left in between. DNA for the CDR3: TGTGCCAGCAGTTTTCTACGCGGTGAGCAGTTCTTC. Protein product: CASSFLRGEQFF.

The chain uses TRBV19 and TRBJ2-6; D gene uncertain. The CDR3 is 14 residues long. Germline V gene data show CDR1 as LNHDA and CDR2 as SQIVND (reference sequence). The V and J ends lost 3 bases and 0 bases respectively, with 3 bases between them. CDR3 residues: CASSILSGANVLTF. The CDR3 DNA is TGTGCCAGTAGTATTCTCTCTGGGGCCAACGTCCTGACTTTC.

The DNA of the CDR3 is TGTGCCAGCAGCGTGGAGGCTGGACTGAGCACCGGGGAGCTGTTTTTT. Protein sequence: CASSVEAGLSTGELFF. This chain uses TRBV9 with TRBJ2-2, with D maybe TRBD2 (5 bases). Germline-derived CDR1 and CDR2 are SGDLS and YYNGEE. V was clipped by 2 bases and J by 4 bases, with 15 bases between them. This CDR3 comprises 16 residues.

V usage is TRBV10-1 and J usage is TRBJ1-5; TRBD1 aligns across 9 bases. The CDR3 is 17 amino acids. V was clipped by 3 bases and J by 7 bases; unmatched bases: 13. Germline CDR1 reads WNHNN; CDR2 reads SYGVQD (reference sequence). CDR3 DNA sequence: TGCGCCAGCAGTGACGAGGGACAGGGCCAAATTTTCCAGCCCCAGCATTTT. This translates into CASSDEGQGQIFQPQHF.